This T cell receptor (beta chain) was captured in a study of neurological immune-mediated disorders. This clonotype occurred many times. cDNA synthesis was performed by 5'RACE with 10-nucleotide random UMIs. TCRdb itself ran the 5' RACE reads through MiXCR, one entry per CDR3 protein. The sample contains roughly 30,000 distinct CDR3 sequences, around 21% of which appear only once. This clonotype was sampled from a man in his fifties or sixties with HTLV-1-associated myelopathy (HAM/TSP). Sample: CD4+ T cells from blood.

The CDR3 coding sequence is TGCAGCGTTGAAGGGGGGCGTTTGGGACAAAAAACTGAAGCTTTCTTT. Amino acids: CSVEGGRLGQKTEAFF. The rearrangement uses TRBV29-1 and TRBJ1-1, with TRBD1 as a possible D gene (6 bases). The V gene lost 1 base and the J gene lost 5 bases, with 20 bases spanning the gap. This CDR3 contains 16 residues. From germline, CDR1 is SQVTM and CDR2 ANQGSEA.